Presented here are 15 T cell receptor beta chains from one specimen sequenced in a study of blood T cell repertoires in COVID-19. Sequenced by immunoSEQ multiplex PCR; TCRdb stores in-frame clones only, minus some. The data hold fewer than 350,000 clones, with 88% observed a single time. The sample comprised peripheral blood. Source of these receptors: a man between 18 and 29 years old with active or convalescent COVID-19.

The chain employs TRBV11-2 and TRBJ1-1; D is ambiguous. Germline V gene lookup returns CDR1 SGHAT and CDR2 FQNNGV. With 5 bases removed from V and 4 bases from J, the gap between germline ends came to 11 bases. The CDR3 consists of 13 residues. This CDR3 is CASSPQWSTEAFF. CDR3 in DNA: TGTGCCAGCAGCCCCCAGTGGAGCACTGAAGCTTTCTTT.

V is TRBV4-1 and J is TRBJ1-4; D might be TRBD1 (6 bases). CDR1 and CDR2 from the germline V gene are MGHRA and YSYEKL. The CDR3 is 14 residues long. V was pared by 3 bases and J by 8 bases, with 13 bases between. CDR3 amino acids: CASSQREGEEKLFF. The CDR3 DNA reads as TGCGCCAGCAGCCAGAGGGAGGGGGAAGAAAAACTGTTTTTT.

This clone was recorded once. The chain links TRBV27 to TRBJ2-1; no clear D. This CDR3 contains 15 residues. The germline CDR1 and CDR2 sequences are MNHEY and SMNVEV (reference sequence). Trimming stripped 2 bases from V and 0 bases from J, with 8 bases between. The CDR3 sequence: CASSLGPISYNEQFF. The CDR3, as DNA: TGTGCCAGCAGTTTAGGGCCCATCTCCTACAATGAGCAGTTCTTC.

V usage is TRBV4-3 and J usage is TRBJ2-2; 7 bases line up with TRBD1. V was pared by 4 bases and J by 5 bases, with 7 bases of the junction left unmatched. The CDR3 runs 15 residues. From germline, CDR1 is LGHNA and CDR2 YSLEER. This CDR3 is CASSPRDSVTGELFF. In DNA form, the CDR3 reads TGCGCCAGCAGCCCCCGGGACAGTGTGACCGGGGAGCTGTTTTTT.

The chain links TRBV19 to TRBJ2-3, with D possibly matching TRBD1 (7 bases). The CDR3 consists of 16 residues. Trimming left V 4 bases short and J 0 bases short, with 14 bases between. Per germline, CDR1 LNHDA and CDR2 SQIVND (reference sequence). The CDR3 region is CASSRRDSSSTDTQYF. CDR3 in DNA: TGTGCCAGTAGTAGGAGGGACAGCTCTAGCACAGATACGCAGTATTTT.

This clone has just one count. The CDR3 coding sequence is TGTGCCAGCTCAACACAGGGGGCCGGTACCGGGGAGCTGTTTTTT. Amino acid sequence: CASSTQGAGTGELFF. The rearrangement uses TRBV18 and TRBJ2-2; 9 bases map to TRBD1. Germline CDR1 reads KGHSH; CDR2 reads LQKENI. This CDR3 has 15 amino acids. Unmatched junction bases numbered 6, after V lost 5 bases and J lost 5 bases.

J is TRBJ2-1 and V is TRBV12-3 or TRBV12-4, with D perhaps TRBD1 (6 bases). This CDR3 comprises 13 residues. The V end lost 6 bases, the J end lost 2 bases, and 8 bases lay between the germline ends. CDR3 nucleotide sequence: TGTGCCAGCAGCGGGACACCCTACAATGAGCAGTTCTTC. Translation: CASSGTPYNEQFF.

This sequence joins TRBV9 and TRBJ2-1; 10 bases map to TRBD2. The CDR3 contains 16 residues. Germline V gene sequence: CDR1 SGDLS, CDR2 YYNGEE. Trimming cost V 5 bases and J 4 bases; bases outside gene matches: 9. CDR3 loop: CASRHQTSGAYNEQFF. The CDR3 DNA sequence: TGTGCCAGCAGACATCAAACTAGCGGGGCTTACAATGAGCAGTTCTTC. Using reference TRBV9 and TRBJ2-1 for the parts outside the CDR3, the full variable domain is DSGVTQTPKHLITATGQRVTLRCSPRSGDLSVYWYQQSLDQGLQFLIQYYNGEERAKGNILERFSAQQFPDLHSELNLSSLELGDSALYFCASRHQTSGAYNEQFFGPGTRLTVL.

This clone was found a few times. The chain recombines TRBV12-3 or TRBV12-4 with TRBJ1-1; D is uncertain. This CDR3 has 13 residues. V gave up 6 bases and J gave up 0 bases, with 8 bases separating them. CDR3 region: CASSQAMNTEAFF. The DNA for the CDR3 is TGTGCCAGCAGCCAAGCTATGAACACTGAAGCTTTCTTT.

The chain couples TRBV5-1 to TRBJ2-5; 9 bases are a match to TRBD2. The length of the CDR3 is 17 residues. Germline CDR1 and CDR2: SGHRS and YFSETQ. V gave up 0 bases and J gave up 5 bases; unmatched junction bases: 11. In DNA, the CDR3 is TGCGCCAGCAGCTTGGAAGGGGGGGCGGGGGGGATCGAGACCCAGTACTTC. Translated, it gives CASSLEGGAGGIETQYF.

CDR3: CASMTGFSGPNYGYTF. CDR3 in DNA: TGTGCCAGCATGACAGGGTTTAGCGGACCTAACTATGGCTACACCTTC. This chain joins TRBV7-9 and TRBJ1-2, with 7 bases aligning to TRBD1. From germline, CDR1 is SEHNR and CDR2 FQNEAQ (reference sequence). J lost 0 bases, V lost 7 bases, and 11 bases had no gene match. The CDR3 has 16 residues.

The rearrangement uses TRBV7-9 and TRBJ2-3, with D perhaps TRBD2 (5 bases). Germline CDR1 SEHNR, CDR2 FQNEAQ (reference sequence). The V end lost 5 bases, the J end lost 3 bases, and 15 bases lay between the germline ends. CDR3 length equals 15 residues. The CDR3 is CASSLSWELTDTQYF. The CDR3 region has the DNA TGTGCCAGCAGCCTATCGTGGGAGCTAACAGATACGCAGTATTTT.

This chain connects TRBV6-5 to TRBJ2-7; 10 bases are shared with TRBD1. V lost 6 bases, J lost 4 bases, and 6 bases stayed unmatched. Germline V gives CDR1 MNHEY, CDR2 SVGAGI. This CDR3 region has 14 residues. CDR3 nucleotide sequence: TGTGCCAGCAGAGGGGTGGGACAGGGGTACGAGCAGTACTTC. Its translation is CASRGVGQGYEQYF.

The CDR3 loop is CASRIPDRAKLERANSPLHF. CDR3 nucleotide sequence: TGCGCCAGCAGGATCCCGGACCGAGCGAAGTTGGAGCGGGCTAATTCACCCCTCCACTTT. This chain joins TRBV10-1 and TRBJ1-6; D not certain. The CDR3 is 20 amino acids. V gave up 6 bases and J gave up 6 bases, with 30 bases separating them. In germline, CDR1 is WNHNN, CDR2 SYGVQD (reference sequence).

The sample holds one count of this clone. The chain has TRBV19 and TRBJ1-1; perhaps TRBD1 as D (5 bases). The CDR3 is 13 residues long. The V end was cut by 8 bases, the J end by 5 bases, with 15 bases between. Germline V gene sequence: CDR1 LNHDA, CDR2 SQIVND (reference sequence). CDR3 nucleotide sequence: TGTGCCAGTTTCACTCTACCAGGGACTGAAGCTTTCTTT. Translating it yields CASFTLPGTEAFF.